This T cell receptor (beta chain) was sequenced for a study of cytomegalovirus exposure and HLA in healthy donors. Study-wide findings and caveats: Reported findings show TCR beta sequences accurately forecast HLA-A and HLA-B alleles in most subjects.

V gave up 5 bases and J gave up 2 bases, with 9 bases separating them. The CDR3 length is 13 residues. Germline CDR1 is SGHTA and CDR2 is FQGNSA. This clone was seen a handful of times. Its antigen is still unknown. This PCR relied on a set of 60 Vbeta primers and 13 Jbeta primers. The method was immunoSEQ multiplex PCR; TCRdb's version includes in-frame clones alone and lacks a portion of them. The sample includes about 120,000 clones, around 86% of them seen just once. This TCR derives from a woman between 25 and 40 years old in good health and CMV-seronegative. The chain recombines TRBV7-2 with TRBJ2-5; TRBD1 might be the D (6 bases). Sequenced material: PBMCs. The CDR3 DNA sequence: TGTGCCAGCAGCAGACAGGTTCAAGAGACCCAGTACTTC. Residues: CASSRQVQETQYF.